The rows below give T cell receptor beta chains drawn from one sample of a study of CD8 T cells in ankylosing spondylitis. TCRdb ran MiXCR on the 5' RACE reads and lists one entry per CDR3 protein. The table lists a few hundred thousand distinct CDR3 sequences, roughly 12% of them singletons. The sequencing input was blood, either unsorted or a sorted T cell fraction (not recorded which). The receptors shown here come from a male donor with ankylosing spondylitis. The CDR3 runs from the conserved cysteine through the conserved F or W. A D gene is named only where the DNA matches it firmly. Size is stated for part of the rows, as once, few or many counts, or as a class when the clone is expanded.

CDR3	DNA	D	V	size	J
CASSLSLQNNSPLHF	TGTGCCAGCAGTTTATCTTTACAGAATAATTCACCCCTCCACTTT	-	TRBV27	-	TRBJ1-6
CASSIRDRQHLSNQPQHF	TGTGCCAGTAGTATCCGAGACAGACAACACCTAAGCAATCAGCCCCAGCATTTT	-	TRBV19	few	TRBJ1-5
CASSSAGGPRETQYF	TGTGCCAGCAGCTCCGCGGGAGGGCCGAGGGAGACCCAGTACTTC	TRBD2	TRBV13	-	TRBJ2-5
CSARDDRQGDPYGYTF	TGCAGTGCTAGAGACGATAGACAGGGGGACCCCTATGGCTACACCTTC	TRBD1	TRBV20-1	-	TRBJ1-2
CASRHTGSFNTEAFF	TGTGCCAGCAGACACACAGGGTCTTTCAACACTGAAGCTTTCTTT	-	TRBV12-3/TRBV12-4	few	TRBJ1-1
CASNQAGSSYNEQFF	TGTGCCAGCAACCAAGCGGGAAGCTCCTACAATGAGCAGTTCTTC	TRBD2	TRBV7-2	many	TRBJ2-1
CASTPLGVDTGELFF	TGTGCCAGCACCCCTTTAGGGGTCGACACCGGGGAGCTGTTTTTT	-	TRBV9	few	TRBJ2-2
CASSILAGGIDEQFF	TGTGCCAGCAGCATACTAGCGGGAGGGATCGATGAGCAGTTCTTC	TRBD2	TRBV7-9	few	TRBJ2-1
CASSFQTSGVPKQFF	TGTGCCAGCAGCTTCCAGACTAGCGGGGTGCCCAAGCAGTTCTTC	TRBD2	TRBV5-6	few	TRBJ2-1
CASRKQGGTEAFF	TGTGCCAGCAGAAAACAGGGAGGGACTGAAGCTTTCTTT	-	TRBV25-1	few	TRBJ1-1
CASSMGPRNEKLFF	TGTGCCAGCAGCATGGGACCGAGAAATGAAAAACTGTTTTTT	-	TRBV7-2	few	TRBJ1-4
CASSMDRGRPQHF	TGTGCCAGCAGCATGGACAGGGGGCGACCCCAGCATTTT	TRBD1	TRBV11-2	few	TRBJ1-5
CASSLETRDSNQPQHF	TGCGCCAGCAGCTTGGAGACAAGGGATTCCAATCAGCCCCAGCATTTT	-	TRBV5-1	few	TRBJ1-5
CSARDDFTDTQYF	TGCAGTGCTAGAGATGATTTCACAGATACGCAGTATTTT	-	TRBV20-1	-	TRBJ2-3
CASSPTESSGANVLTF	TGCGCCAGCAGCCCGACAGAATCCTCTGGGGCCAACGTCCTGACTTTC	-	TRBV5-1	-	TRBJ2-6
CASSWAGGSQPQHF	TGCGCCAGCAGTTGGGCAGGGGGCTCCCAGCCCCAGCATTTT	TRBD1	TRBV5-1	few	TRBJ1-5
CATSDSLTGFNEQFF	TGTGCCACCAGTGATTCCTTGACAGGGTTCAATGAGCAGTTCTTC	TRBD1	TRBV24-1	-	TRBJ2-1
CASSFLQAGGGNEQFF	TGCGCCAGCAGCTTCCTTCAAGCGGGAGGAGGTAATGAGCAGTTCTTC	TRBD2	TRBV5-1	few	TRBJ2-1
CASSHGTPSPSYTGELFF	TGTGCCAGCAGCCACGGGACTCCCTCACCATCGTACACCGGGGAGCTGTTTTTT	-	TRBV27	few	TRBJ2-2
CASSLVGQEVGTQYF	TGTGCCAGCAGCTTGGTAGGACAGGAGGTGGGGACCCAGTACTTC	TRBD1	TRBV5-6	-	TRBJ2-5
CASSFANGELFF	TGTGCCAGCAGTTTCGCGAACGGGGAGCTGTTTTTT	-	TRBV12-3/TRBV12-4	-	TRBJ2-2
CASSQDWQQETQYF	TGCGCCAGCAGCCAAGATTGGCAACAAGAGACCCAGTACTTC	-	TRBV4-1	few	TRBJ2-5
CATKGVTEAFF	TGCGCCACGAAGGGGGTAACTGAAGCTTTCTTT	-	TRBV10-1	few	TRBJ1-1
CASSGGTSGQETQYF	TGCGCCAGCAGCGGGGGGACTAGCGGTCAAGAGACCCAGTACTTC	TRBD2	TRBV5-1	few	TRBJ2-5
CASSPNRRERGYTF	TGTGCCAGCAGCCCCAACCGGAGGGAGAGGGGCTACACCTTC	-	TRBV11-2	-	TRBJ1-2
CSSSPRGPGNTIYF	TGCAGCTCCTCCCCCCGGGGCCCTGGAAACACCATATATTTT	-	TRBV29-1	many	TRBJ1-3
CASSYFREAFF	TGTGCCAGCAGTTACTTCCGTGAAGCTTTCTTT	-	TRBV6-2/TRBV6-3	few	TRBJ1-1
CASSIGLAGGPSTDTQYF	TGTGCCAGCAGTATAGGACTAGCGGGAGGGCCGAGCACAGATACGCAGTATTTT	TRBD2	TRBV12-3/TRBV12-4	-	TRBJ2-3
CATMTGLLGYTEAFF	TGCGCCACCATGACAGGCCTTCTAGGGTACACTGAAGCTTTCTTT	-	TRBV10-2	many	TRBJ1-1